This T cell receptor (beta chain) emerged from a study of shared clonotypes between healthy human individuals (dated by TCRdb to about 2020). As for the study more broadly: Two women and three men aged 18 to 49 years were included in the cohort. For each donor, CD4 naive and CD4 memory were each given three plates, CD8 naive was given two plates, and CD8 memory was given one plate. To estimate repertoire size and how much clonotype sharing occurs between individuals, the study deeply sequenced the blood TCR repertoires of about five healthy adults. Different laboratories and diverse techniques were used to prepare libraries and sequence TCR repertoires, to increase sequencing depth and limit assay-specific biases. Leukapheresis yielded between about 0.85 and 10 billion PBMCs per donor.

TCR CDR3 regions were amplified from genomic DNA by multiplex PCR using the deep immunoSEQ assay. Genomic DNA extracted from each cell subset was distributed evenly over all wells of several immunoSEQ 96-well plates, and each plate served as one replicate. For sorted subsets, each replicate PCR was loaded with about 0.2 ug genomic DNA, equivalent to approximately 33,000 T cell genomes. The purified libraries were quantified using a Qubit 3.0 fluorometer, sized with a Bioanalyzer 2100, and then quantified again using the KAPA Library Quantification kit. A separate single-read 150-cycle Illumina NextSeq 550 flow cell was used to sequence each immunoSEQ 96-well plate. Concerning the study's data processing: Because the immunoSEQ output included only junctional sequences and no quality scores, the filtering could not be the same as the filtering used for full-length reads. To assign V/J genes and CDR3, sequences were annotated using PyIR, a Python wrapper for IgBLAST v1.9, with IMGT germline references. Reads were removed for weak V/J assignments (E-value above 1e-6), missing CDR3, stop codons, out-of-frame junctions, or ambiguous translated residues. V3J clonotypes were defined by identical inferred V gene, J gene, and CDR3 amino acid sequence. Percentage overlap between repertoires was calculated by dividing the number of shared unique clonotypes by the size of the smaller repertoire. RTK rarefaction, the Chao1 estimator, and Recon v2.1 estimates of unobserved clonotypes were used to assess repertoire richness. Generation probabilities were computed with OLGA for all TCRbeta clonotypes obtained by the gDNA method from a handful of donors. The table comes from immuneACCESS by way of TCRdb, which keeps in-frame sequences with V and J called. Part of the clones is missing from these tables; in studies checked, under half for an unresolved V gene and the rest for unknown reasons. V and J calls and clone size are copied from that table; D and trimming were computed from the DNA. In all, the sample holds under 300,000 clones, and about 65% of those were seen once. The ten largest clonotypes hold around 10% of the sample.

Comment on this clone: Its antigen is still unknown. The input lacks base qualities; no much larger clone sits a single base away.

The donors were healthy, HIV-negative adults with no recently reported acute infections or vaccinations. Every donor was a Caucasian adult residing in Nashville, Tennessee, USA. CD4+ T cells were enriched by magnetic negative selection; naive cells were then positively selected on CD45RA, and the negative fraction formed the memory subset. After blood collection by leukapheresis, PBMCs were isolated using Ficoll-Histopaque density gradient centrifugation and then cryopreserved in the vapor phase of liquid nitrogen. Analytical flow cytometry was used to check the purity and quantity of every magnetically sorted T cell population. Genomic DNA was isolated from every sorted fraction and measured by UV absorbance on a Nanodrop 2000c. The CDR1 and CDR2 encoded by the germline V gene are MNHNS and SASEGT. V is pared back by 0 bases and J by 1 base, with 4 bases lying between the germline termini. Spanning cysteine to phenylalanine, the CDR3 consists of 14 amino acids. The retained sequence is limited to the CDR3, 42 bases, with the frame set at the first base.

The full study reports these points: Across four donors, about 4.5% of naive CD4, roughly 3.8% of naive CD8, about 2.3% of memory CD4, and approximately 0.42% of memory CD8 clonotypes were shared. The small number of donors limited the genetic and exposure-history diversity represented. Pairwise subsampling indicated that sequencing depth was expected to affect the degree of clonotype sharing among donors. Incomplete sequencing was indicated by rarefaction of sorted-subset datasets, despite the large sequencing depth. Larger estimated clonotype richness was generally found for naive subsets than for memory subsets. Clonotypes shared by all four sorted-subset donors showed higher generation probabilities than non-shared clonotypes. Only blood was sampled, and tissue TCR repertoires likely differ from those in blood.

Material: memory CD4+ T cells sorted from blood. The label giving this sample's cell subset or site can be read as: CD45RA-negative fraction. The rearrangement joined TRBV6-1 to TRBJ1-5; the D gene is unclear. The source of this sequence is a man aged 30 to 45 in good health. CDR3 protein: CASSEAKSNQPQHF. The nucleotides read TGTGCCAGCAGTGAAGCTAAAAGCAATCAGCCCCAGCATTTT.